These T cell receptor beta chains were read from a single sample in a study of blood T cell repertoires in COVID-19. Sequenced by immunoSEQ multiplex PCR; TCRdb stores in-frame clones only, minus some. Among around 72,000 clones, around 87% were seen once, and the ten largest hold under 9.5%. Material for sequencing was peripheral blood. The receptors derive from a man aged 45-65 years with active COVID-19. Each CDR3 is given with its conserved first and last residue. Each record gives: CDR3 DNA, CDR3 protein, clone size, J gene, V gene, D gene. D genes are given only for firm matches. Some rows have no size entry. The others give once, few or many, or a class for an expanded clone.

DNA: TGTGCCTGGAGTGCGCGGAGGGGGCGGGAAGGCACTGAAGCTTTCTTT; CDR3: CAWSARRGREGTEAFF; size: NA; J: TRBJ1-1; V: TRBV30; D: TRBD1
DNA: TGTGCCAGCAGCTTAAATGGGCCCAGCTCCTACAATGAGCAGTTCTTC; CDR3: CASSLNGPSSYNEQFF; size: NA; J: TRBJ2-1; V: TRBV7-3; D: NA
DNA: TGCGCCAGCAGCTTCGGGGACACTGGAAACACCATATATTTT; CDR3: CASSFGDTGNTIYF; size: once; J: TRBJ1-3; V: TRBV5-1; D: NA
DNA: TGCGCCAAACCTTTTTATTTTGAGACAGGGCATCCATATAGCAATCAGCCCCAGCATTTT; CDR3: CAKPFYFETGHPYSNQPQHF; size: NA; J: TRBJ1-5; V: TRBV5-1; D: TRBD1
DNA: TGCGCCAGCAGCCAAGATTATGGGACAGGGGCCGGGGAGCTGTTTTTT; CDR3: CASSQDYGTGAGELFF; size: few; J: TRBJ2-2; V: TRBV4-1; D: TRBD1
DNA: TGTGCCAGCAGCTTAGGTTCGGACAGGGCTGGCGAGCAGTACTTC; CDR3: CASSLGSDRAGEQYF; size: NA; J: TRBJ2-7; V: TRBV7-6; D: TRBD1
DNA: TGTGCCAGCAGCTCCCAGACAGGGGGCCATGATACGCAGTATTTT; CDR3: CASSSQTGGHDTQYF; size: few; J: TRBJ2-3; V: TRBV7-2; D: TRBD1
DNA: TGTGCCAGCAGCTTGGGCGAACTCGGTGGCTACACCTTC; CDR3: CASSLGELGGYTF; size: NA; J: TRBJ1-2; V: TRBV5-6; D: NA
DNA: TGTGCCAGCAGTGACGCAGGGAAGGTGGAGACCCAGTACTTC; CDR3: CASSDAGKVETQYF; size: NA; J: TRBJ2-5; V: TRBV25-1; D: NA
DNA: TGTGCCAGCAGCCGGAGTAGCAATCAGCCCCAGCATTTT; CDR3: CASSRSSNQPQHF; size: NA; J: TRBJ1-5; V: TRBV5-6; D: NA
DNA: TGTGCCAGCAGTACTCCGACAGGGTCGGGCCACGGAGATGAAAAACTGTTTTTT; CDR3: CASSTPTGSGHGDEKLFF; size: NA; J: TRBJ1-4; V: TRBV28; D: TRBD1
DNA: TGTGCCAGCAGTCCACCGGGGACAGACCGCTATGGCTACACCTTC; CDR3: CASSPPGTDRYGYTF; size: NA; J: TRBJ1-2; V: TRBV21-1; D: NA
DNA: TGTGCCAGCAGCTTAGCCCCGGAGGCCGCAGATTCACTCGAGCAGTACTTC; CDR3: CASSLAPEAADSLEQYF; size: NA; J: TRBJ2-7; V: TRBV11-2; D: NA
DNA: TGTGCCAGCAGTTCCTCTTCGACAGGGGGGTCCGGGGAGCTGTTTTTT; CDR3: CASSSSSTGGSGELFF; size: NA; J: TRBJ2-2; V: TRBV28; D: TRBD1
DNA: TGTGCCAGCAGCCCCCGGGGGAGGAATGAAGCTTTCTTT; CDR3: CASSPRGRNEAFF; size: NA; J: TRBJ1-1; V: TRBV7-2; D: NA
DNA: TGCGCCAGCAGCTCGCCGGGACAGGGGGCGGGTGGCTACACCTTC; CDR3: CASSSPGQGAGGYTF; size: NA; J: TRBJ1-2; V: TRBV5-1; D: TRBD1
DNA: TGTGCCAGCAGTTTGACAGGGATCAGTGGCTACACCTTC; CDR3: CASSLTGISGYTF; size: NA; J: TRBJ1-2; V: TRBV27; D: TRBD1
DNA: TGTGCCAGCAGCAAGGGGGAGGTCCAAGAGACCCAGTACTTC; CDR3: CASSKGEVQETQYF; size: NA; J: TRBJ2-5; V: TRBV21-1; D: NA
DNA: TGTGCCTGGAGTACCAAAGGGGTTTGGGTGGGAGAGACCCAGTACTTC; CDR3: CAWSTKGVWVGETQYF; size: NA; J: TRBJ2-5; V: TRBV30; D: NA
DNA: TGTGCCAGCAGTTGGGGCAGAGACTATGGCTACACCTTC; CDR3: CASSWGRDYGYTF; size: NA; J: TRBJ1-2; V: TRBV6-2/TRBV6-3; D: NA
DNA: TGTGCCAGCAGGAGAGGGGGTGGACAGCCCCAGCATTTT; CDR3: CASRRGGGQPQHF; size: NA; J: TRBJ1-5; V: TRBV27; D: NA
DNA: TGTGCCAGCAGCCTAGGGGCCAGCCAGATAGGCAATGAGCAGTTCTTC; CDR3: CASSLGASQIGNEQFF; size: NA; J: TRBJ2-1; V: TRBV7-6; D: NA
DNA: TGTGCCAGCAAGGACAGGGCCATCAACAATGAGCAGTTCTTC; CDR3: CASKDRAINNEQFF; size: NA; J: TRBJ2-1; V: TRBV6-5; D: TRBD1
DNA: TGTGCCAGCAGTGTCGCAGGGGGTGGCACTGAAGCTTTCTTT; CDR3: CASSVAGGGTEAFF; size: NA; J: TRBJ1-1; V: TRBV28; D: TRBD1
DNA: TGTGCCAGCAGCTTCCCCCCGGGCACAGATACGCAGTATTTT; CDR3: CASSFPPGTDTQYF; size: NA; J: TRBJ2-3; V: TRBV7-9; D: NA
DNA: TGTGCCAGCACCTATGCGGGGTTAAACACCGGGGAGCTGTTTTTT; CDR3: CASTYAGLNTGELFF; size: NA; J: TRBJ2-2; V: TRBV6-5; D: NA
DNA: TGTGCCAGTAGGCAACTAGCGGAAGAGACCCAGTACTTC; CDR3: CASRQLAEETQYF; size: NA; J: TRBJ2-5; V: TRBV19; D: TRBD2